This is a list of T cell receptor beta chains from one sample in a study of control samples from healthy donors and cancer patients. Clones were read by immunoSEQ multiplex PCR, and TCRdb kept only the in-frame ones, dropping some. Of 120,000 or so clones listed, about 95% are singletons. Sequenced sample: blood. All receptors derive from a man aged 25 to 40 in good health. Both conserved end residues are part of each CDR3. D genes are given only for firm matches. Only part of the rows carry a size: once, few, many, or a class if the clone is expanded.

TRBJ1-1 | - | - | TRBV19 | CASSIEEGGEAFF | TGTGCCAGTAGTATAGAAGAGGGGGGTGAAGCTTTCTTT
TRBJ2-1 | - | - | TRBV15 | CATSGINNEQFF | TGTGCCACCAGCGGGATTAACAATGAGCAGTTCTTC
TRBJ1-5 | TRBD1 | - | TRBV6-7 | CASSSTGTGVSNQPQHF | TGTGCCAGCAGTTCTACCGGGACAGGGGTTAGCAATCAGCCCCAGCATTTT
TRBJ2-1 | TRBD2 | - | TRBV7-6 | CASSHLAGGNPNEQFF | TGTGCCAGCAGCCATCTAGCGGGGGGGAATCCCAATGAGCAGTTCTTC
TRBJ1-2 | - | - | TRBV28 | CASHISNYGYTF | TGTGCCAGCCATATATCTAACTATGGCTACACCTTC
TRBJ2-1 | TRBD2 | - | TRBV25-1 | CASSPSSGGGGEQFF | TGTGCCAGCAGTCCGAGTAGCGGGGGGGGCGGTGAGCAGTTCTTC
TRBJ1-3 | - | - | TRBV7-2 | CASSLRRIGPGNTIYF | TGTGCCAGCAGCCTCCGGAGGATTGGTCCTGGAAACACCATATATTTT
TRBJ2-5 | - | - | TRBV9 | CASSPLWAAQETQYF | TGTGCCAGCAGCCCCCTTTGGGCGGCACAAGAGACCCAGTACTTC
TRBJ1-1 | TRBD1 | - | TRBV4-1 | CASSRTGTANTEAFF | TGCGCCAGCAGCCGTACCGGGACAGCGAACACTGAAGCTTTCTTT
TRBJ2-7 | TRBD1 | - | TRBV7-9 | CASSFAGGTYEQYF | TGTGCCAGCAGCTTCGCAGGGGGTACCTACGAGCAGTACTTC
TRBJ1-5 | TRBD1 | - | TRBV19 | CASSIYRGWQPQHF | TGTGCCAGTAGTATCTACAGGGGCTGGCAGCCCCAGCATTTT
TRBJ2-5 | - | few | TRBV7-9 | CASSRGGGKQETQYF | TGTGCCAGCAGCCGAGGCGGTGGCAAGCAAGAGACCCAGTACTTC
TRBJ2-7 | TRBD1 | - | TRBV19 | CASSIAGTVDEQYF | TGTGCCAGTAGTATAGCAGGGACAGTCGACGAGCAGTACTTC
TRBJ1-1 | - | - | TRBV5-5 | CASSSPYGAGWDFF | TGTGCCAGCAGCAGCCCGTATGGGGCAGGGTGGGATTTCTTT
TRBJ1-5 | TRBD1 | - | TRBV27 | CASSWDRGAFNQPQHF | TGTGCCAGCAGTTGGGACAGGGGGGCCTTCAATCAGCCCCAGCATTTT
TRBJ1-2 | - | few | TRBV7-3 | CASSLGTPYGYTF | TGTGCCAGCAGCTTAGGGACACCTTATGGCTACACCTTC
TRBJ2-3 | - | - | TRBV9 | CASSVFTSLSTDTQYF | TGTGCCAGCAGCGTATTCACTAGCCTAAGCACAGATACGCAGTATTTT
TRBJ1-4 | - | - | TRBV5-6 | CASSLAGPAGFNEKLFF | TGTGCCAGCAGCTTGGCGGGGCCGGCGGGGTTTAATGAAAAACTGTTTTTT
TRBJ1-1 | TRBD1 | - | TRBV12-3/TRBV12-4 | CASSPRDRGEAFF | TGTGCCAGCAGTCCAAGAGACAGGGGAGAAGCTTTCTTT
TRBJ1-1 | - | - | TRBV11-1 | CASSLRESAANTEAFF | TGTGCCAGCAGCTTAAGAGAATCTGCGGCTAACACTGAAGCTTTCTTT
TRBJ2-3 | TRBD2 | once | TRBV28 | CASSLPGGGRTDTQYF | TGTGCCAGCAGTCTCCCGGGGGGGGGCCGCACAGATACGCAGTATTTT
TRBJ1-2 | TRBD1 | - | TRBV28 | CASSSAIDRGLQEGYTF | TGTGCCAGCAGTTCGGCGATCGACAGGGGGCTTCAAGAGGGCTACACCTTC
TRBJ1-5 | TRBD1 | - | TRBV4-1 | CASSQVWTGTPQHF | TGCGCCAGCAGCCAAGTCTGGACAGGGACGCCCCAGCATTTT
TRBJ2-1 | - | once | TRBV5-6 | CASSLTPEQFF | TGTGCCAGCAGCCTTACACCCGAGCAGTTCTTC
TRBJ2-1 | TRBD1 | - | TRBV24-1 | CATSDASGTASNEQFF | TGTGCCACCAGTGATGCTTCCGGGACAGCCTCCAATGAGCAGTTCTTC
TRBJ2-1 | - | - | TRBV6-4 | CASSDNGPSNEQFF | TGTGCCAGCAGTGATAATGGACCTTCCAATGAGCAGTTCTTC
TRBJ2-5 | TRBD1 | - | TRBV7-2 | CASSQDRGGETQYF | TGTGCCAGCAGCCAAGACAGGGGCGGGGAGACCCAGTACTTC
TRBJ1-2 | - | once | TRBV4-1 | CASSQAKGWKDGYTF | TGCGCCAGCAGCCAAGCGAAGGGCTGGAAGGATGGCTACACCTTC
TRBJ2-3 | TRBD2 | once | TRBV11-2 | CASSLGAGTSLQYF | TGTGCCAGCAGCTTGGGGGCCGGGACTAGCCTCCAGTATTTT
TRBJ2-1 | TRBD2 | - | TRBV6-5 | CASRGRDNEQFF | TGTGCCAGCAGGGGGAGGGACAATGAGCAGTTCTTC
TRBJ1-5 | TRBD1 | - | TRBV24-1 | CATSDPGQGDQPQHF | TGTGCCACCAGTGACCCAGGACAGGGGGATCAGCCCCAGCATTTT
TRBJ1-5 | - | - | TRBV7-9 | CASSLGGYQPQHF | TGTGCCAGCAGCTTGGGGGGATATCAGCCCCAGCATTTT
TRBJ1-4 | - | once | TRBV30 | CAWSVGATNEKLFF | TGTGCCTGGAGTGTAGGAGCAACTAATGAAAAACTGTTTTTT
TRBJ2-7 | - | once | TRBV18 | CASSPLGSGEQYF | TGTGCCAGCTCACCACTAGGGAGCGGCGAGCAGTACTTC
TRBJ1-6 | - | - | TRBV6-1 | CASSEGGALHF | TGTGCCAGCAGTGAAGGGGGAGCCCTCCACTTT
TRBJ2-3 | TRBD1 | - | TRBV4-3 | CASSQVGTGGLADTQYF | TGCGCCAGCAGCCAAGTTGGGACAGGGGGCTTGGCAGATACGCAGTATTTT
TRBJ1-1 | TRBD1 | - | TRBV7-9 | CASSLARGQGLWTEAFF | TGTGCCAGCAGCTTAGCTCGAGGACAGGGACTTTGGACTGAAGCTTTCTTT
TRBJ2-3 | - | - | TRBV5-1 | CASSSLGASDTQYF | TGCGCCAGCAGTTCCCTCGGGGCGTCAGATACGCAGTATTTT
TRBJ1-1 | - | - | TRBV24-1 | CATKKGSEAFF | TGTGCCACCAAAAAGGGCTCTGAAGCTTTCTTT
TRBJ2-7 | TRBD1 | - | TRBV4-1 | CASSQGDSRPYEQYF | TGCGCCAGCAGCCAGGGGGACAGTAGACCCTACGAGCAGTACTTC
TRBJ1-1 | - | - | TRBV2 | CASSTARGMNTEAFF | TGTGCCAGCAGTACGGCTAGGGGCATGAACACTGAAGCTTTCTTT
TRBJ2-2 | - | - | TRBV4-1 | CASSQGQYTGELFF | TGCGCCAGCAGCCAGGGCCAGTACACCGGGGAGCTGTTTTTT
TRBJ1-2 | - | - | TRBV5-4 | CASSLDRSGVGYGYTF | TGTGCCAGCAGCCTTGACCGTTCAGGGGTCGGCTATGGCTACACCTTC
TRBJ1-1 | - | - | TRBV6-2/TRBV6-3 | CASSYKEGAGEAFF | TGTGCCAGCAGTTACAAGGAGGGAGCCGGTGAAGCTTTCTTT
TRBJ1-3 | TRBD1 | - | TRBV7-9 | CASSLRGTGFSGNTIYF | TGTGCCAGCAGCTTACGGGGGACAGGGTTCTCTGGAAACACCATATATTTT
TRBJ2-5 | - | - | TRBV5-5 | CASSLGGAQETQYF | TGTGCCAGCAGCTTGGGGGGCGCCCAAGAGACCCAGTACTTC
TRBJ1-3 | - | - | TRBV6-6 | CASSYTSGNTIYF | TGTGCCAGCAGTTACACCTCTGGAAACACCATATATTTT
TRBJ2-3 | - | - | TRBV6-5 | CASVGGDSETDTQYF | TGTGCCAGCGTCGGCGGGGACTCAGAGACAGATACGCAGTATTTT
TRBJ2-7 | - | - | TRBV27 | CASSWNRNYEQYF | TGTGCCAGCAGTTGGAACAGAAACTACGAGCAGTACTTC